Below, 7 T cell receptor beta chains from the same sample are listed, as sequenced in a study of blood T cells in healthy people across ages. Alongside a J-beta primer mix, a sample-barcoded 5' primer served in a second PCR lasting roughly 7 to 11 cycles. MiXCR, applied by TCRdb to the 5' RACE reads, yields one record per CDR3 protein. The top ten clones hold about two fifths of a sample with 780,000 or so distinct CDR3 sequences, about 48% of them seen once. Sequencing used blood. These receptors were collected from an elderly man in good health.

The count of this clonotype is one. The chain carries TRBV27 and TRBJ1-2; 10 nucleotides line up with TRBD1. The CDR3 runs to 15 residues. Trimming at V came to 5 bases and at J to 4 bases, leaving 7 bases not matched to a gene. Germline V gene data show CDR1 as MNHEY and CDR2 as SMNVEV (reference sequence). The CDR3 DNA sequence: TGTGCCAGCAGTCCCTCCGACAGGGGGCTCTATGGCTACACCTTC. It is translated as CASSPSDRGLYGYTF.

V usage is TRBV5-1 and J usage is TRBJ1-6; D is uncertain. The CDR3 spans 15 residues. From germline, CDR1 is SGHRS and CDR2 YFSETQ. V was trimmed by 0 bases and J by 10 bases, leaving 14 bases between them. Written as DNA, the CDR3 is TGCGCCAGCAGCTTGGAAGGCGGCGAATTCTCACCCCTCCACTTT. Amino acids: CASSLEGGEFSPLHF. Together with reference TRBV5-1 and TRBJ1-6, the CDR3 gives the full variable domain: KAGVTQTPRYLIKTRGQQVTLSCSPISGHRSVSWYQQTPGQGLQFLFEYFSETQRNKGNFPGRFSGRQFSNSRSEMNVSTLELGDSALYLCASSLEGGEFSPLHFGNGTRLTVT.

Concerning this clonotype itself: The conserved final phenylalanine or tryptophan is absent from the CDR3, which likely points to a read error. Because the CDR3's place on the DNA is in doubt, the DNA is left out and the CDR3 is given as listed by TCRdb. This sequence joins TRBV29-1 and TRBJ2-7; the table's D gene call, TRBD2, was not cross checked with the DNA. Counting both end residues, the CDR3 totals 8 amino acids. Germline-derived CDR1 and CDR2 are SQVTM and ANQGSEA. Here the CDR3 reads CSVPGLAG.

The CDR3: CASSETRAGYYDAFF. The CDR3 DNA is TGTGCCAGCAGCGAGACCCGGGCAGGGTACTATGATGCTTTCTTT. The chain links TRBV2 to TRBJ1-1; possibly TRBD1 for D (5 bases). This CDR3 has 15 amino acids. V was trimmed by 6 bases and J by 11 bases, leaving 25 bases between them. Germline CDR1 SNHLY, CDR2 FYNNEI.

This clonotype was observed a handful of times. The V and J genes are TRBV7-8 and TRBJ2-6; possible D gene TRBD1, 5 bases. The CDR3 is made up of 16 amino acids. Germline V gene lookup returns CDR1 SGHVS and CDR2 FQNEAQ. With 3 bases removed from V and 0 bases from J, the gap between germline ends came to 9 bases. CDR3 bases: TGTGCCAGCAGCTTGGTTGGGGCCTCTGGGGCCAACGTCCTGACTTTC. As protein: CASSLVGASGANVLTF.

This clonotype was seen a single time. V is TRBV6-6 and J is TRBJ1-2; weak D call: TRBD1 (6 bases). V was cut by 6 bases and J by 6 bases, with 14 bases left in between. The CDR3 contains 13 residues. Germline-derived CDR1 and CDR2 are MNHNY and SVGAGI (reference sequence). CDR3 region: CASSPQGFHGYTF. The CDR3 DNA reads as TGTGCCAGCAGCCCACAGGGTTTCCATGGCTACACCTTC.

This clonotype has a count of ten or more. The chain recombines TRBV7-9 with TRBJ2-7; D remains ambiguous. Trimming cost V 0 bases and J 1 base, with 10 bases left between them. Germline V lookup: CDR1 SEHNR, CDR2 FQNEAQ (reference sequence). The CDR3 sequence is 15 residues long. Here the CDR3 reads CASSLALGTSYEQYF. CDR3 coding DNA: TGTGCCAGCAGCTTAGCCTTGGGCACGTCCTACGAGCAGTACTTC.